Below, 4 T cell receptor beta chains from the same sample are listed, as sequenced in a study of vaccination and CD4 T cells after COVID-19. The assay that was used to sequence DNA from cultured CD4+ T cells was the Oncomine TCR Beta short-read assay. Each CDR3 protein is one row after TCRdb ran MiXCR on the PCR reads. The data contain 13,000 or so distinct CDR3 sequences, around 50% of them singletons. No antigen has been assigned to these receptors. Treatment specified: approximately nine-day PBMC culture with coronavirus spike peptide pools or control peptides (ViraFEST assay). Specimen: cultured CD4+ T cells from blood, collected after SARS-CoV-2 vaccination. The receptors shown here come from a human donor with COVID-19.

This chain connects TRBV9 to TRBJ2-2, with D maybe TRBD1 (6 bases). Trimming removed 4 bases from V and 4 bases from J, with 17 bases in between. Looked up from germline, CDR1 is SGDLS and CDR2 is YYNGEE. The CDR3 has 16 residues. The DNA of the CDR3 is TGTGCCAGCAGCCTGTCTTCAGGGGCGACCACCGGGGAGCTGTTTTTT. Translation gives CASSLSSGATTGELFF.

V usage is TRBV2 and J usage is TRBJ2-7; D ambiguous. The V end was cut by 6 bases, the J end by 5 bases, with 11 bases between. This CDR3 has 12 residues. Germline CDR1 is SNHLY and CDR2 is FYNNEI. CDR3 protein: CASRIDGNEQYF. The CDR3 DNA follows: TGTGCCAGCAGGATCGACGGAAACGAGCAGTACTTC.

This clonotype has more than one count but fewer than ten. The V and J genes are TRBV7-2 and TRBJ1-5, with D perhaps matching TRBD1 (5 bases). Germline-derived CDR1 and CDR2 are SGHTA and FQGNSA. V gave up 7 bases and J gave up 2 bases, with 15 bases separating them. This CDR3 is built from 15 residues. Here the CDR3 DNA reads TGTGCCAGCACCACTAGTCAGGGTGGCAATCAGCCCCAGCATTTT. Translated, it gives CASTTSQGGNQPQHF.

The rearrangement uses TRBV6-1 and TRBJ2-7; 8 nucleotides agree with TRBD1. V lost 6 bases to trimming and J lost 5 bases; unmatched junction nucleotides: 6. This CDR3 spans 13 amino acids. Germline assignment: CDR1 MNHNS and CDR2 SASEGT. The CDR3 protein is CASRNRDRHEQYF. The DNA of the CDR3 is TGTGCCAGCAGGAACCGGGACAGGCACGAGCAGTACTTC.